The 15 T cell receptor beta chains in this list originate from one sample, sequenced in a study of T cells in localized non-small cell lung cancer. Sequenced by immunoSEQ multiplex PCR; TCRdb stores in-frame clones only, minus some. The sample includes tens of thousands of clones, over 80% of them seen just once. Sequencing was performed on peripheral blood mononuclear cells, taken before any cancer treatment. These receptors were taken from a man aged 40-75 years with stage III lung adenocarcinoma.

The sample holds a few counts of this clone. The V gene is TRBV6-5, the J gene TRBJ1-4; tentatively, D is TRBD1 (5 bases). From germline, CDR1 is MNHEY and CDR2 SVGAGI. This CDR3 contains 14 residues. Trimming cost V 6 bases and J 5 bases, with 13 bases left between them. CDR3 in DNA: TGTGCCAGCAGCTCAGGGACGGGCAATGAAAAACTGTTTTTT. This codes for CASSSGTGNEKLFF.

The rearrangement links TRBV7-6 to TRBJ1-2; 7 bases align to TRBD1. The CDR3 consists of 13 residues. V dropped 5 bases and J dropped 4; count of bases not matched to a gene: 4. The germline V gene encodes CDR1 SGHVS and CDR2 FNYEAQ. The CDR3 spells CASSPGGTYGYTF. The DNA of the CDR3 is TGTGCCAGCAGCCCAGGGGGAACCTATGGCTACACCTTC.

This clone turned up a few times. The rearrangement uses TRBV11-3 and TRBJ2-2; D not certain. Germline CDR1 is SGHNT and CDR2 is YENEEA. Trimming left V 2 bases short and J 2 bases short, with 9 bases between. CDR3 length: 15 residues. CDR3 DNA sequence: TGTGCCAGCAGCTTACAAGACCCTAACACCGGGGAGCTGTTTTTT. Amino acids: CASSLQDPNTGELFF.

This rearrangement joins TRBV30 to TRBJ2-1, with TRBD2 matching 12 bases. With V trimmed by 5 bases and J by 7 bases, 9 bases remained unmatched. Germline values: CDR1 GTSNPN, CDR2 SVGIG (reference sequence). CDR3 size: 15 residues. Written as DNA, the CDR3 is TGTGCCTGGTCGTTTGGGACTAGCGGGTGGAATGAGCAGTTCTTC. The encoded protein is CAWSFGTSGWNEQFF.

The chain recombines TRBV6-5 with TRBJ1-2, with unresolved D. This CDR3 contains 13 residues. V was trimmed by 2 bases and J by 2 bases, leaving 6 bases between them. From germline, CDR1 is MNHEY and CDR2 SVGAGI. The DNA of the CDR3 is TGTGCCAGCAGTTACAGGTTAAACTATGGCTACACCTTC. Translation gives CASSYRLNYGYTF.

CDR3 in amino acids: CASSLVTAREQYF. DNA of the CDR3: TGCGCCAGCAGCTTGGTGACGGCGAGGGAGCAGTACTTC. The V and J genes are TRBV5-1 and TRBJ2-7; D not resolved. The CDR3 runs to 13 residues. Germline loops: CDR1 SGHRS, CDR2 YFSETQ. Between the trimmed V and J ends, which lost 0 bases and 7 bases, there was a span of 11 bases. The full variable domain, in which reference TRBV5-1 and TRBJ2-7 provide the parts outside the CDR3, is KAGVTQTPRYLIKTRGQQVTLSCSPISGHRSVSWYQQTPGQGLQFLFEYFSETQRNKGNFPGRFSGRQFSNSRSEMNVSTLELGDSALYLCASSLVTAREQYFGPGTRLTVT.

This chain connects TRBV7-9 to TRBJ2-2; perhaps TRBD2 as D (5 bases). V lost 1 base to trimming and J lost 5 bases, with 8 bases between them. This CDR3 has 14 residues. From germline, CDR1 is SEHNR and CDR2 FQNEAQ (reference sequence). CDR3 sequence reads: CASSLVRVTGELFF. CDR3 nucleotide sequence: TGTGCCAGCAGCTTAGTGCGGGTGACCGGGGAGCTGTTTTTT.

The chain is built from TRBV7-9 and TRBJ2-5, with D possibly being TRBD2 (6 bases). This CDR3 spans 15 amino acids. The V end lost 2 bases, the J end lost 2 bases, and 12 bases lay between the germline ends. The germline CDR1 and CDR2 sequences are SEHNR and FQNEAQ (reference sequence). CDR3 loop: CASSLLGTHQETQYF. The CDR3 DNA follows: TGTGCCAGCAGCTTATTAGGGACTCATCAAGAGACCCAGTACTTC.

V and J are TRBV11-3 and TRBJ1-2; 9 bases line up with TRBD1. The CDR3 is 15 amino acids. V lost 1 base to trimming and J lost 7 bases; unmatched junction nucleotides: 7. The germline V gene has CDR1 SGHNT and CDR2 YENEEA. CDR3: CASSLGSGTGPGYTF. DNA for the CDR3: TGTGCCAGCAGCTTAGGCTCTGGGACAGGGCCTGGCTACACCTTC. The full variable domain, completed using reference TRBV11-3 and TRBJ1-2, is EAGVVQSPRYKIIEKKQPVAFWCNPISGHNTLYWYLQNLGQGPELLIRYENEEAVDDSQLPKDRFSAERLKGVDSTLKIQPAELGDSAVYLCASSLGSGTGPGYTFGSGTRLTVV.

In this sample, this clone turned up a few times. The same CDR3 can be traced to other DNA sequences in this sample. The chain employs TRBV7-9 and TRBJ2-5; D is undetermined. The CDR3 loop spans 11 amino acids. The ends were cut back, 5 bases at V and 1 base at J, with 2 bases in the middle. Germline CDR1 is SEHNR and CDR2 is FQNEAQ (reference sequence). The CDR3 coding sequence is TGTGCCAGCAGCCTCCAAGAGACCCAGTACTTC. This gives the protein CASSLQETQYF.

J is TRBJ1-2 and V is TRBV10-3; no clear D gene. This CDR3 has 16 residues. Germline V gives CDR1 ENHRY, CDR2 SYGVKD. V dropped 3 bases and J dropped 1 base, with 15 bases sitting between them. The CDR3 bases are TGTGCCATCAGTGACCCAGCCCGGGAGGTTAACTATGGCTACACCTTC. Translated, it gives CAISDPAREVNYGYTF.

The rearrangement links TRBV14 to TRBJ1-6; D unresolved. The CDR3 runs 14 residues. V was clipped by 1 base and J by 9 bases, with 10 bases between them. CDR1 and CDR2 from the germline V gene are SGHDN and FVKESK. CDR3 nucleotides: TGTGCCAGCAGCCAAGTCCGAGTAGGTTCACCCCTCCACTTT. Its translation is CASSQVRVGSPLHF.

The sample holds a few counts of this clone. V gene TRBV7-9 combines with J gene TRBJ1-1; tentatively, D is TRBD1 (5 bases). From germline, CDR1 is SEHNR and CDR2 FQNEAQ (reference sequence). The CDR3 totals 14 residues. Trimming took off 4 bases at V and 5 bases at J, with 14 bases between the two ends. CDR3 sequence reads: CASSSQGLETEAFF. CDR3 coding DNA: TGTGCCAGCAGCTCCCAGGGCCTGGAGACTGAAGCTTTCTTT.

V and J are TRBV27 and TRBJ1-2; D is unclear. The CDR3 spans 14 residues. The V end was cut by 5 bases, the J end by 4 bases, with 14 bases between. The germline CDR1 and CDR2 sequences are MNHEY and SMNVEV (reference sequence). The CDR3 DNA reads as TGTGCCAGCAGTCACGGGTGGCAAAGCTATGGCTACACCTTC. Protein: CASSHGWQSYGYTF.

The chain employs TRBV19 and TRBJ1-2; 7 bases are a match to TRBD1. The CDR3 is made up of 16 amino acids. Germline loops: CDR1 LNHDA, CDR2 SQIVND (reference sequence). The trim removed 1 base at V and 4 bases at J, leaving 9 bases unmatched. CDR3 loop: CASSIGQGTFGYGYTF. The CDR3 coding sequence is TGTGCCAGTAGTATAGGACAGGGCACCTTCGGCTATGGCTACACCTTC.